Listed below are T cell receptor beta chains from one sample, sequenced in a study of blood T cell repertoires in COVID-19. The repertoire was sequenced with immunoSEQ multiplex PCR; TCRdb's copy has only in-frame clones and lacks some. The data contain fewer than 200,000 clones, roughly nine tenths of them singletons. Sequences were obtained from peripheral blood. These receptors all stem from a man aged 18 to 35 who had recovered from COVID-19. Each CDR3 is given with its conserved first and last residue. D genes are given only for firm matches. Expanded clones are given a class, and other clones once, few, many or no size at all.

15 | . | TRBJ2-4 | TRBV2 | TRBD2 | CASSPPRGGGNIQYF | TGTGCCAGCAGCCCCCCCCGGGGCGGGGGAAACATTCAGTACTTC
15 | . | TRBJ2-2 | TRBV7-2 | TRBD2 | CASSLAGRGTGELFF | TGTGCCAGCAGCTTAGCCGGGAGGGGAACCGGGGAGCTGTTTTTT
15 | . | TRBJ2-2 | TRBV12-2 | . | CASRPGQLNTGELFF | TGTGCAAGTCGCCCAGGACAGTTGAACACCGGGGAGCTGTTTTTT
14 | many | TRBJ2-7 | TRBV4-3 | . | CASSQEPGGYEQYF | TGCGCCAGCAGCCAAGAGCCCGGGGGCTACGAGCAGTACTTC
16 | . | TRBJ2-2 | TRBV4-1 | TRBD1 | CASSQVQGAGPGELFF | TGCGCCAGCAGCCAAGTTCAGGGGGCCGGTCCCGGGGAGCTGTTTTTT
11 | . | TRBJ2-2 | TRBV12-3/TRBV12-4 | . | CASMRVGELFF | TGTGCCAGCATGAGGGTCGGGGAGCTGTTTTTT
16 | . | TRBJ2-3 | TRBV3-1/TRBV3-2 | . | CASSPGASEGTDTQYF | TGTGCCAGCAGCCCCGGAGCGTCCGAGGGCACAGATACGCAGTATTTT
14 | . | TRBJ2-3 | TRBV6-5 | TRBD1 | CASRWDSITDTQYF | TGTGCCAGCAGGTGGGACAGTATCACAGATACGCAGTATTTT
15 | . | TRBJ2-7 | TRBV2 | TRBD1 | CASSGVGQEDYEQYF | TGTGCCAGCAGTGGTGTAGGACAGGAGGACTACGAGCAGTACTTC
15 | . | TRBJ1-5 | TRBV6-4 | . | CASSARQRLNQPQHF | TGTGCCAGCAGCGCACGACAGCGACTCAATCAGCCCCAGCATTTT